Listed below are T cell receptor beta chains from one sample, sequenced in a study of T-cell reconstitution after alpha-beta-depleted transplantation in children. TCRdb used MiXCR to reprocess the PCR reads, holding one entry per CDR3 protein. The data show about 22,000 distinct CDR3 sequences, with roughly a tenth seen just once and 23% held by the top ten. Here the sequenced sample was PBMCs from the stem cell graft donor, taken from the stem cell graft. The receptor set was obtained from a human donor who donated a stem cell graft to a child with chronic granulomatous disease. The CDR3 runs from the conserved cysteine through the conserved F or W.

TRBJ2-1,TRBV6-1,CASSEAQHNEQFF
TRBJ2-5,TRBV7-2,CASKTTPDQETQYF
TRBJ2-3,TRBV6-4,CASSDGLATDTQYF
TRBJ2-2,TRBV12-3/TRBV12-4,CASSLAGTGGNGELFF
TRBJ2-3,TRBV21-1,CATLAGEAQYF
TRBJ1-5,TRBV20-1,CSARDRDGSNQPQHF
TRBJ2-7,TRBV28,CASSLAGVSYEQYF
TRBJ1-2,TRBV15,CATSRETGANYGYTF
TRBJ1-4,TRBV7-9,CASSLKGLATNEKLFF
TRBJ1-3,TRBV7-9,CATDAGAIYF
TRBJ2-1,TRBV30,CASDSGPTRREQFF
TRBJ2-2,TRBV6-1,CASSPGRGPTGELFF
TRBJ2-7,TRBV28,CASSKPTEPRYEQYF
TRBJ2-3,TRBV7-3,CASSSTSGGDTQYF
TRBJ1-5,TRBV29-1,CSVRQGINQPQHF
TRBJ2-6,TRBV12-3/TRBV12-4,CASSFRQASSNGLTF
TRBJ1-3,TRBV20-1,CSARDLSSGNTIYF
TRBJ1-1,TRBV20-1,CSARGLSLGANTEAFF
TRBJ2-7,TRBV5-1,CASSLAGTASYEQYF
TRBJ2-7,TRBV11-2,CASSDRRQSYEQYF